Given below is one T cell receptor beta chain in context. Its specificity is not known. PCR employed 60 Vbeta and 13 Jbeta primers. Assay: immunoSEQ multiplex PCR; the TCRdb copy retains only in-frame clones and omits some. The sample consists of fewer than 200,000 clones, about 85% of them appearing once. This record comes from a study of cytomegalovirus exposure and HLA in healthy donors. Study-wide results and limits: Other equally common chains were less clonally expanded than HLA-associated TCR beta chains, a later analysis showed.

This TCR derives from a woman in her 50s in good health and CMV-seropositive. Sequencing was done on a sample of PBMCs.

CDR3 sequence reads: CASSTGQTLNTEAFF. CDR3 sequence (DNA): TGTGCCAGCAGTACGGGACAGACCTTGAACACTGAAGCTTTCTTT. The chain has TRBV6-5 and TRBJ1-1, with 7 bases matching TRBD1. The CDR3 sequence is 15 residues long. Germline CDR1 reads MNHEY; CDR2 reads SVGAGI. Germline trimming cut 5 bases from V and 0 bases from J; bases unmatched to any gene: 6.